The T cell receptor (beta chain) described here comes from a study of shared clonotypes between healthy human individuals. Study-wide results and limits: Researchers sampled blood only, noting tissue repertoires likely differ.

In the source study's methods: Junction-only sequences without quality scores were provided by ImmunoSEQ, so filtering was different. Produced via immunoSEQ multiplex PCR; TCRdb's table is partial and in-frame only. V and J calls and clone size are as listed in that table; D and trimming were resolved from the DNA. Of more than 2 million clones in the sample, approximately 94% are singletons; the top ten hold about 1.1%. With regard to this clone: Its antigen is unidentified.

Positive CCR7 selection of CD45RO-negative cells yielded the naive CD8 cells, and terminally differentiated effector memory CD45RA+ cells were excluded. The CDR3 runs to 14 residues. Unmatched junction bases numbered 5, after V lost 5 bases and J lost 5 bases. CDR1 is SEHNR, CDR2 FQNEAQ, per germline (reference sequence). V is TRBV7-9 and J is TRBJ2-4; 8 nucleotides agree with TRBD1. This TCR was sampled from a man between 18 and 29 years old in good health. The material sequenced was naive CD8+ T cells sorted from blood. The CDR3 region is CASSGTGLQNIQYF. CDR3 DNA: TGTGCCAGCAGCGGGACAGGCCTTCAAAACATTCAGTACTTC.